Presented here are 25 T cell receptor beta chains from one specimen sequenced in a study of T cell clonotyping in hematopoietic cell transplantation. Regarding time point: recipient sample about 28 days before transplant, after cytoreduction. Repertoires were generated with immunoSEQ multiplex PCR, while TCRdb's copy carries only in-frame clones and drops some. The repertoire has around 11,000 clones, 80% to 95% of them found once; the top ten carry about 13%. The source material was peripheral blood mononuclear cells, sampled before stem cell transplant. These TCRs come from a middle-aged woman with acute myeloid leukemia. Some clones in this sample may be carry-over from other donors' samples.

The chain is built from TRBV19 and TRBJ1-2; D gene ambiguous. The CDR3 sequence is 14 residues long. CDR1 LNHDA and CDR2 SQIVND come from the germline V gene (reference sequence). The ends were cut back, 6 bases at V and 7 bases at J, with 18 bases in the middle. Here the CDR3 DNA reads TGTGCCAGTAGATGGACCCTAACGGCTACTGGCTACACCTTC. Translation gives CASRWTLTATGYTF.

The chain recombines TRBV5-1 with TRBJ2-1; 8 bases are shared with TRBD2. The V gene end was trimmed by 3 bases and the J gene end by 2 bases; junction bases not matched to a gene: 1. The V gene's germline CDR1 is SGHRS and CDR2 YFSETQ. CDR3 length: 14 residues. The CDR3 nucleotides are TGCGCCAGCAGCTCAGCGGGAGCCTACAATGAGCAGTTCTTC. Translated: CASSSAGAYNEQFF.

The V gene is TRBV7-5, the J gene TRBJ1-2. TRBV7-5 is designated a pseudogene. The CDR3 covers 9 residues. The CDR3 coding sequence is TGTGTCAGAGGGGAGGGCTACACCTTC. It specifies CVRGEGYTF.

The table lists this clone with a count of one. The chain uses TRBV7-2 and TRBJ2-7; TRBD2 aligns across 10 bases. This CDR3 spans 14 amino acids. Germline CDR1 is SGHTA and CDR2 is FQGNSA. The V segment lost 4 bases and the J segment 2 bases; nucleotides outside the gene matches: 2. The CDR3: CASSWTSGTYEQYF. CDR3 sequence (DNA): TGTGCCAGCAGCTGGACTAGCGGAACCTACGAGCAGTACTTC.

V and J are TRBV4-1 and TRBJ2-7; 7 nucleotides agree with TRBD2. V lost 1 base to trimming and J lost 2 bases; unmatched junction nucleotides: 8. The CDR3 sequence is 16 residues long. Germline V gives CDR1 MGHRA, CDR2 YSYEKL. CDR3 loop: CASSQAPTSQTYEQYF. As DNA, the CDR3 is TGCGCCAGCAGCCAAGCGCCGACTAGCCAAACCTACGAGCAGTACTTC.

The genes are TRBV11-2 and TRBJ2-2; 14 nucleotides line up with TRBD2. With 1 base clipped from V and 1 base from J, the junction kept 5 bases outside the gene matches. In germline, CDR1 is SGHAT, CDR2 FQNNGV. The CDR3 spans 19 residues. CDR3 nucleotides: TGTGCCAGCAGCTTAGGGAGACTAGCGGGAGGGGAGAACACCGGGGAGCTGTTTTTT. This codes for CASSLGRLAGGENTGELFF.

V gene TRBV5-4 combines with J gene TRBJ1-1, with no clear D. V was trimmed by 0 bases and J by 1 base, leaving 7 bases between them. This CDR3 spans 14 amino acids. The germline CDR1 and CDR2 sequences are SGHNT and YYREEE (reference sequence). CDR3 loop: CASSLGPSNTEAFF. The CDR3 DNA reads TGTGCCAGCAGCTTGGGACCTTCGAACACTGAAGCTTTCTTT.

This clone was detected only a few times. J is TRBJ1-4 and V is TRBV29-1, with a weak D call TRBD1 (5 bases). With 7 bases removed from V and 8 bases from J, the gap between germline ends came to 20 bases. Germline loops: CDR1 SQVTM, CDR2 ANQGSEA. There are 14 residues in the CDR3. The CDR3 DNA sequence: TGCAGCGCCGGTGGGGCAGGGTCAGGAGAAAAACTGTTTTTT. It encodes CSAGGAGSGEKLFF.

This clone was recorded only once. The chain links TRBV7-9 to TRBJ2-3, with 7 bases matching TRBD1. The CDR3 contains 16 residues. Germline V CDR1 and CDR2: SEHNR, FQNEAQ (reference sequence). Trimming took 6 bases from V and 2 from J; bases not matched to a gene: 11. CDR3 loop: CASSSTGTAHTDTQYF. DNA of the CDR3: TGTGCCAGCAGTTCAACCGGGACAGCCCACACAGATACGCAGTATTTT.

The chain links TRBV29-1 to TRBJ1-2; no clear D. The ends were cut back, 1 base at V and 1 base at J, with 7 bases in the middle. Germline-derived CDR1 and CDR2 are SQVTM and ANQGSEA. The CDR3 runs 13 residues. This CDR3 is CSVEGDLNYGYTF. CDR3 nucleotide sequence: TGCAGCGTTGAAGGGGATCTTAACTATGGCTACACCTTC.

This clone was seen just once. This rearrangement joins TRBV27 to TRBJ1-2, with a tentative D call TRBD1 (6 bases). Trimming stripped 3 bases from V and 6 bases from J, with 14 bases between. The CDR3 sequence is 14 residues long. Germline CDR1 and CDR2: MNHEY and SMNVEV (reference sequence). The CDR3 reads CASSFRWGRDGYTF. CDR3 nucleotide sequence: TGTGCCAGCAGTTTCCGATGGGGGCGAGATGGCTACACCTTC.

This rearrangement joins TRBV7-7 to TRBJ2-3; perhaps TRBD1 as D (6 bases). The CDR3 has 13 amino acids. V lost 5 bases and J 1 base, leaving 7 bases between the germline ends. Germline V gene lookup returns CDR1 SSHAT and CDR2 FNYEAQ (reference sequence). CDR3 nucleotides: TGTGCCAGCAGCGAGGGGGGCACAGATACGCAGTATTTT. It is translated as CASSEGGTDTQYF.

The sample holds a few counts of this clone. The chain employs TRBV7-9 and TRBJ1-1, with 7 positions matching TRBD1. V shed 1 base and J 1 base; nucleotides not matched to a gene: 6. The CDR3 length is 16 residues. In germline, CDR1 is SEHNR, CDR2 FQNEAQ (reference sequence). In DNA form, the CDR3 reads TGTGCCAGCAGCTTAGAACAGGGGCAATGGAACACTGAAGCTTTCTTT. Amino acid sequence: CASSLEQGQWNTEAFF.

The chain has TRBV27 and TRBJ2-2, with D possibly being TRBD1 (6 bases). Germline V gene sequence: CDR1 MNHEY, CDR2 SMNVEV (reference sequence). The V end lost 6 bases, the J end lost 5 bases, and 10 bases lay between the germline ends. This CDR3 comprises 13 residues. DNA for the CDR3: TGTGCCAGCAGGAAGACAGGTACCGGGGAGCTGTTTTTT. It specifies CASRKTGTGELFF.

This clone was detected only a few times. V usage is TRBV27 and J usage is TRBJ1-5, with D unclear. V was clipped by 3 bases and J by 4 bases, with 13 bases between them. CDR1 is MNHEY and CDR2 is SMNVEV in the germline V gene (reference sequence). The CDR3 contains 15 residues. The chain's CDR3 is CASSFIRHPNQPQHF. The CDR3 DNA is TGTGCCAGCAGTTTTATCCGGCATCCGAATCAGCCCCAGCATTTT.

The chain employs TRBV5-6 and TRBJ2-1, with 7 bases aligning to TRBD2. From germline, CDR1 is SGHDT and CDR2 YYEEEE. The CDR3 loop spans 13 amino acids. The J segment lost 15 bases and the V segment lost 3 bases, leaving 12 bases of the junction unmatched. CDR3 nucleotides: TGTGCCAGCAGCTCCGTCGTGCGGGAGACCCCGTTCTTC. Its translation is CASSSVVRETPFF.

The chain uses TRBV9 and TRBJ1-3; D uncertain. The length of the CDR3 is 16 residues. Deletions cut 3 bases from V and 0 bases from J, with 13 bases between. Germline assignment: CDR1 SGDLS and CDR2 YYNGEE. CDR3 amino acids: CASSADPRGSGNTIYF. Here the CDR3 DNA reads TGTGCCAGCAGCGCCGACCCACGGGGCTCTGGAAACACCATATATTTT.

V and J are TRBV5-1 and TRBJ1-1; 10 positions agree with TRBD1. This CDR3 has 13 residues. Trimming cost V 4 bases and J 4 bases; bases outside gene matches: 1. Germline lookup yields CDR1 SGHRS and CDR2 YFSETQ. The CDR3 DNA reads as TGCGCCAGCAGCCGGACAGGGGGCACTGAAGCTTTCTTT. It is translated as CASSRTGGTEAFF.

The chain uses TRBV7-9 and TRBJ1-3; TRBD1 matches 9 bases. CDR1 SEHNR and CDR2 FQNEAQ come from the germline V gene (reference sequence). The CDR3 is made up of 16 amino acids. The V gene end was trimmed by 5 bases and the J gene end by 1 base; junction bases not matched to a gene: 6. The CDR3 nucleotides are TGTGCCAGCAGCCCGGACAGGGGCAGGTCTGGAAACACCATATATTTT. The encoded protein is CASSPDRGRSGNTIYF.

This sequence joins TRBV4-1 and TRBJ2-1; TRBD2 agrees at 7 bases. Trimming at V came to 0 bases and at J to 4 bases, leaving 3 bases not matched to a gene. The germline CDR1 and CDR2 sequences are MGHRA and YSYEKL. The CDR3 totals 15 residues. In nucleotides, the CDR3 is TGCGCCAGCAGCCAAGATTCTAGCGGTTACAATGAGCAGTTCTTC. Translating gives CASSQDSSGYNEQFF.

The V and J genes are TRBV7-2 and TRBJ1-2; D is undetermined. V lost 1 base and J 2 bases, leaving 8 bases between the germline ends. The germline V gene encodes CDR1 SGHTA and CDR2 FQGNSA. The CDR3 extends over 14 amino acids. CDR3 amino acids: CASSLERQNYGYTF. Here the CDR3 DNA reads TGTGCCAGCAGCTTAGAACGGCAGAACTATGGCTACACCTTC.

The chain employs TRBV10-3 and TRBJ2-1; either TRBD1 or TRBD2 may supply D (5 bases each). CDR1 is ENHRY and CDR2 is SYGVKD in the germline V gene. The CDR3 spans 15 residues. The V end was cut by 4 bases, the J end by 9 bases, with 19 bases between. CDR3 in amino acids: CAISVGGLARGEQFF. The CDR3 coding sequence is TGTGCCATCAGTGTTGGGGGTCTAGCCCGGGGTGAGCAGTTCTTC.

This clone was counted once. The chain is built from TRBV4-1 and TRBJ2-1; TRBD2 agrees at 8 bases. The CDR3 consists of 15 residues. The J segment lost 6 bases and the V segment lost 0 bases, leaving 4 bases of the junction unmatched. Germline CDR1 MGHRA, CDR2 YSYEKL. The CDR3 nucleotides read TGCGCCAGCAGCCAAGAGGGGCTAGCGGGCAATGAGCAGTTCTTC. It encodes CASSQEGLAGNEQFF.

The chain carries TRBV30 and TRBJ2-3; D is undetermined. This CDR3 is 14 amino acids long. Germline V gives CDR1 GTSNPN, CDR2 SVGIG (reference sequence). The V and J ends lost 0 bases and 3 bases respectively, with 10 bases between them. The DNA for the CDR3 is TGTGCCTGGAGTGTGAGGTCCGGGACAGATACGCAGTATTTT. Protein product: CAWSVRSGTDTQYF.

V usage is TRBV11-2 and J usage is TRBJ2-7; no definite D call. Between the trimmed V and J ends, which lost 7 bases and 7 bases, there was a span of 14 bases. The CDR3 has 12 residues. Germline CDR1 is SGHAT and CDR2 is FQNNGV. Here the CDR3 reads CASTSLGGEQYF. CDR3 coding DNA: TGTGCCAGCACCAGTTTAGGTGGGGAGCAGTACTTC. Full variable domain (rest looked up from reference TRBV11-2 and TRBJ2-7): EAGVAQSPRYKIIEKRQSVAFWCNPISGHATLYWYQQILGQGPKLLIQFQNNGVVDDSQLPKDRFSAERLKGVDSTLKIQPAKLEDSAVYLCASTSLGGEQYFGPGTRLTVT.